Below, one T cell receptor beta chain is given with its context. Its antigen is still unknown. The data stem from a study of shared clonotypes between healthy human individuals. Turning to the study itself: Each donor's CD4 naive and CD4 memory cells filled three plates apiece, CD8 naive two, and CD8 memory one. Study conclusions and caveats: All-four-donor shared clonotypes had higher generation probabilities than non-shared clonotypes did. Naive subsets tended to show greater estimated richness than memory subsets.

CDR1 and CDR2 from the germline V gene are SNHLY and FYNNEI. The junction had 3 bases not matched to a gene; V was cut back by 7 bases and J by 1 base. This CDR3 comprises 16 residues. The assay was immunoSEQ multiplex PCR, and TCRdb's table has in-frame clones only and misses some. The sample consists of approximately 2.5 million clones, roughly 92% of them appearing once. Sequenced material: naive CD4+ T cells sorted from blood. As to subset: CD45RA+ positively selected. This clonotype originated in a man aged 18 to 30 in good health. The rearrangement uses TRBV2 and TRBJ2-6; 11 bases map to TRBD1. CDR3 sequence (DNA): TGTGCCAGCAAGGGACAGGGGGGTTCTGGGGCCAACGTCCTGACTTTC. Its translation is CASKGQGGSGANVLTF.